These 28 T cell receptor beta chains were sequenced from one sample in a study of graft-versus-host responses after intestinal transplantation. These receptors' antigens are unknown. Measured with immunoSEQ multiplex PCR; TCRdb has only the in-frame clones, and not every one. The profile shows over 75,000 clones, around 86% of them singletons. The input for sequencing was unstimulated CD8+ T cells sorted from spleen or lymph node cells, taken before transplant. The receptors were gathered from a human donor who was the organ donor for an intestinal transplant.

The chain employs TRBV19 and TRBJ1-1, with D maybe TRBD1 (5 bases). CDR1 is LNHDA and CDR2 is SQIVND in the germline V gene (reference sequence). Deletions cut 8 bases from V and 8 bases from J, with 12 bases between. The CDR3 consists of 11 residues. The CDR3 bases are TGTGCCAGTTTGGGGGGGGAAGAAGCTTTCTTT. It translates to CASLGGEEAFF.

The V call is TRBV29-1, the J call TRBJ2-1; TRBD1 agrees at 7 bases. The CDR3 has 14 residues. Germline CDR1 SQVTM, CDR2 ANQGSEA. Trimming cost V 3 bases and J 3 bases; bases outside gene matches: 5. Here the CDR3 DNA reads TGCAGCGTTGAGGGGACAGCCAGCTACAATGAGCAGTTCTTC. Protein sequence: CSVEGTASYNEQFF.

The genes are TRBV6-4 and TRBJ2-6, with 7 nucleotides matching TRBD2. This CDR3 comprises 15 residues. CDR1 is MRHNA and CDR2 is SNTAGT in the germline V gene. The V and J ends lost 2 bases and 2 bases, in that order; junction bases with no gene match: 0. The CDR3 spells CASSDGGAGANVLTF. The DNA for the CDR3 is TGTGCCAGCAGTGACGGGGGGGCTGGGGCCAACGTCCTGACTTTC.

V is TRBV6-1 and J is TRBJ2-1; 10 positions match TRBD2. This CDR3 has 15 residues. V was pared by 8 bases and J by 7 bases, with 11 bases of the junction left unmatched. CDR1 and CDR2 (germline): MNHNS, SASEGT. CDR3 DNA sequence: TGTGCCAGCGGGACCGAGTTAGCGGGAGGAAATGAGCAGTTCTTC. Translation: CASGTELAGGNEQFF.

V usage is TRBV9 and J usage is TRBJ1-3, with D tentatively TRBD1 (5 bases). CDR1 and CDR2 (germline): SGDLS, YYNGEE. This CDR3 comprises 14 residues. V was clipped by 0 bases and J by 4 bases, with 8 bases between them. CDR3 sequence reads: CASSVEGLGNTIYF. DNA of the CDR3: TGTGCCAGCAGCGTAGAGGGGCTCGGAAACACCATATATTTT.

The chain joins TRBV4-2 to TRBJ2-1; the match to TRBD2 covers 8 bases. Germline CDR1 reads LGHNA; CDR2 reads YNFKEQ. CDR3 length: 18 amino acids. Trimming took 1 base from V and 0 from J; bases not matched to a gene: 8. The CDR3 loop is CASSQGAGGGSSYNEQFF. In DNA, the CDR3 is TGTGCCAGCAGCCAAGGGGCGGGCGGGGGGAGCTCCTACAATGAGCAGTTCTTC.

Here the CDR3 DNA reads TGTGCCAGCAGTCTAATGGGGAGGGTCGGGGAGCTGTTTTTT. The encoded protein is CASSLMGRVGELFF. The genes are TRBV6-4 and TRBJ2-2, with 7 bases identical to TRBD2. This CDR3 has 14 residues. The germline gives CDR1 MRHNA, CDR2 SNTAGT. Trimming removed 5 bases from V and 7 bases from J; junction bases left unmatched: 7.

This sequence joins TRBV7-2 and TRBJ1-1; the D is unclear. CDR3 length equals 13 residues. Germline lookup yields CDR1 SGHTA and CDR2 FQGNSA. Trimming removed 11 bases from V and 1 base from J, with 14 bases in between. The CDR3 sequence is CAGRLITNTEAFF. The CDR3 bases are TGTGCCGGCCGTTTGATAACGAACACTGAAGCTTTCTTT.

The J gene is TRBJ2-2, the V gene TRBV4-2; D may be TRBD1 (5 bases). Trimming left V 0 bases short and J 0 bases short, with 17 bases between. The CDR3 is made up of 19 amino acids. CDR1 and CDR2 from the germline V gene are LGHNA and YNFKEQ. The CDR3: CASSQDFFGMTANTGELFF. The CDR3, as DNA: TGTGCCAGCAGCCAAGATTTTTTTGGGATGACAGCGAACACCGGGGAGCTGTTTTTT.

The rearrangement uses TRBV27 and TRBJ1-1, with 9 bases lining up with TRBD1. The ends lost 8 bases at V and 10 bases at J; junction bases unmatched: 8. The CDR3 runs to 12 residues. Germline values: CDR1 MNHEY, CDR2 SMNVEV (reference sequence). The CDR3 loop reads CASWTGASSAFF. CDR3 in DNA: TGTGCCAGCTGGACAGGGGCGTCGTCAGCTTTCTTT.

The genes are TRBV5-1 and TRBJ2-1; D ambiguous. V was clipped by 4 bases and J by 0 bases, with 17 bases between them. This CDR3 is built from 17 residues. Germline V gene lookup returns CDR1 SGHRS and CDR2 YFSETQ. CDR3 nucleotides: TGCGCCAGCAGCCTTACCCTCAACTCCGCCTCCTACAATGAGCAGTTCTTC. Amino acid sequence: CASSLTLNSASYNEQFF.

This clone was seen only a few times. The chain combines TRBV6-6 with TRBJ1-3; D is undetermined. This CDR3 comprises 11 residues. CDR1 MNHNY and CDR2 SVGAGI come from the germline V gene (reference sequence). V was pared by 6 bases and J by 8 bases, with 8 bases between. The CDR3 region has the DNA TGTGCCAGCAGGGGATCCTACACCATATATTTT. It is translated as CASRGSYTIYF.

The chain combines TRBV15 with TRBJ1-1; tentative D call: TRBD1 (5 bases). Trimming pared 6 bases from V and 4 bases from J, leaving 9 bases between. CDR3 length equals 12 residues. Germline assignment: CDR1 LNHNV and CDR2 YYDKDF (reference sequence). The CDR3: CATRGRGTEAFF. For the CDR3, the DNA is TGTGCCACCAGGGGGCGCGGCACTGAAGCTTTCTTT.

The chain carries TRBV15 and TRBJ2-2, with D maybe TRBD2 (6 bases). This CDR3 is built from 15 residues. V lost 3 bases, J lost 7 bases, and 15 bases lay in between. Germline V gene sequence: CDR1 LNHNV, CDR2 YYDKDF (reference sequence). In nucleotides, the CDR3 is TGTGCCACCAGCAGCGGTTCGAGCGGGCTCGGGGAGCTGTTTTTT. It specifies CATSSGSSGLGELFF.

The rearrangement joins TRBV5-1 to TRBJ1-1; D call uncertain. The germline V gene encodes CDR1 SGHRS and CDR2 YFSETQ. The CDR3 runs to 13 residues. V lost 6 bases and J 4 bases, leaving 13 bases between the germline ends. CDR3 loop: CASKPWRGTEAFF. The CDR3 DNA reads as TGCGCCAGCAAGCCGTGGCGGGGCACTGAAGCTTTCTTT.

This clone has only one observation. This chain connects TRBV25-1 to TRBJ2-1, with D unclear. V lost 1 base to trimming and J lost 0 bases, with 16 bases between them. This CDR3 has 18 amino acids. Germline V CDR1 and CDR2: MGHDK, SYGVNS. The CDR3 DNA reads as TGTGCCAGCAGTGAATTCTTCTCGGGCCCGAGCTCCTACAATGAGCAGTTCTTC. Translated, it gives CASSEFFSGPSSYNEQFF.

V and J are TRBV4-1 and TRBJ1-4; the D gene is possibly TRBD1 (6 bases). V lost 4 bases and J 3 bases, leaving 21 bases between the germline ends. This CDR3 is 18 amino acids long. The germline V gene has CDR1 MGHRA and CDR2 YSYEKL. CDR3 bases: TGCGCCAGCAGCCCAACAGTCGGGGGAGGGGGAGCTAATGAAAAACTGTTTTTT. It translates to CASSPTVGGGGANEKLFF.

V usage is TRBV7-6 and J usage is TRBJ2-2; unclear D gene. Trimming stripped 3 bases from V and 3 bases from J, with 8 bases between. CDR3 length: 14 amino acids. CDR1 is SGHVS, CDR2 FNYEAQ, per germline. The CDR3 reads CASSFTEYTGELFF. CDR3 DNA: TGTGCCAGCAGCTTTACGGAATACACCGGGGAGCTGTTTTTT.

This chain uses TRBV4-2 with TRBJ1-1; possible D gene TRBD1, 5 bases. CDR3 size: 15 residues. The V end was cut by 8 bases, the J end by 0 bases, with 16 bases between. Germline V CDR1 and CDR2: LGHNA, YNFKEQ. The CDR3 DNA reads TGTGCCAGCGGATCGTGGGGGGAGGTGAACACTGAAGCTTTCTTT. Encoded protein: CASGSWGEVNTEAFF.

The chain uses TRBV7-9 and TRBJ1-1, with D possibly being TRBD1 (6 bases). CDR1 and CDR2 (germline): SEHNR, FQNEAQ (reference sequence). The length of the CDR3 is 14 residues. The V end was cut by 1 base, the J end by 7 bases, with 13 bases between. In DNA form, the CDR3 reads TGTGCCAGCAGCTTAGTAGCCGGGGGCGTTGAAGCTTTCTTT. Translating gives CASSLVAGGVEAFF.

The chain is built from TRBV4-3 and TRBJ2-7, with D unresolved. This CDR3 spans 11 amino acids. Germline CDR1 is LGHNA and CDR2 is YSLEER. Trimming removed 0 bases at V and 11 bases at J, with 8 bases between. CDR3 nucleotide sequence: TGCGCCAGCAGCCAAGATCGGGCAAAGTACTTC. It encodes CASSQDRAKYF.

The V gene is TRBV19, the J gene TRBJ2-7, with 10 bases that match TRBD1. The ends lost 6 bases at V and 5 bases at J; junction bases unmatched: 10. The CDR3 totals 15 residues. Germline V gene data show CDR1 as LNHDA and CDR2 as SQIVND (reference sequence). CDR3 amino acids: CASRSPGQGPHEQYF. The CDR3 DNA follows: TGTGCCAGTAGATCCCCGGGACAGGGGCCCCACGAGCAGTACTTC.

This chain links TRBV30 with TRBJ1-5; tentatively, D is TRBD1 (5 bases). The CDR3 consists of 13 residues. V dropped 1 base and J dropped 7 bases, with 11 bases sitting between them. Germline V gene sequence: CDR1 GTSNPN, CDR2 SVGIG (reference sequence). CDR3 bases: TGTGCCTGGAGTGCCGACAGTGCCCAGCCCCAGCATTTT. Translated, it gives CAWSADSAQPQHF.

The chain couples TRBV28 to TRBJ2-7, with 8 bases matching TRBD1. Trimming at V came to 4 bases and at J to 7 bases, leaving 15 bases not matched to a gene. This CDR3 has 16 residues. Germline CDR1 MDHEN, CDR2 SYDVKM. For the CDR3, the DNA is TGTGCCAGCAGTTCGGGCGGACAGGGTGTCACTGGAGAGCAGTACTTC. Its translation is CASSSGGQGVTGEQYF.

This chain connects TRBV5-5 to TRBJ2-7; D gene ambiguous. Trimming took off 0 bases at V and 7 bases at J, with 14 bases between the two ends. This CDR3 has 14 residues. Germline CDR1 reads SGHKS; CDR2 reads YYEKEE (reference sequence). CDR3 amino acids: CASSLVRVTFEQYF. Written as DNA, the CDR3 is TGTGCCAGCAGCTTGGTTCGGGTGACCTTTGAGCAGTACTTC. Full variable domain (rest looked up from reference TRBV5-5 and TRBJ2-7): DAGVTQSPTHLIKTRGQQVTLRCSPISGHKSVSWYQQVLGQGPQFIFQYYEKEERGRGNFPDRFSARQFPNYSSELNVNALLLGDSALYLCASSLVRVTFEQYFGPGTRLTVT.

The chain joins TRBV19 to TRBJ1-1; a possible D gene is TRBD1 (5 bases). Trimming removed 4 bases at V and 5 bases at J, with 17 bases between. Germline assignment: CDR1 LNHDA and CDR2 SQIVND (reference sequence). The CDR3 sequence is 15 residues long. Here the CDR3 DNA reads TGTGCCAGTAGTACAGGGCAGTTTGTGGAAACTGAAGCTTTCTTT. Protein sequence: CASSTGQFVETEAFF.

The chain links TRBV6-5 to TRBJ2-3; 8 bases align to TRBD2. Unmatched junction bases numbered 5, after V lost 3 bases and J lost 3 bases. The CDR3 length is 15 residues. CDR1 MNHEY and CDR2 SVGAGI come from the germline V gene. The CDR3 DNA sequence: TGTGCCAGCAGTTATGGAGCGGGGGTAACAGATACGCAGTATTTT. Translating gives CASSYGAGVTDTQYF.

The genes are TRBV7-9 and TRBJ2-7; TRBD1 aligns across 7 bases. The V gene's germline CDR1 is SEHNR and CDR2 FQNEAQ (reference sequence). The CDR3 extends over 14 amino acids. Trimming took 5 bases from V and 0 from J; bases not matched to a gene: 4. As DNA, the CDR3 is TGTGCCAGCAGCCCTCGGACAGGCTCCTACGAGCAGTACTTC. The encoded protein is CASSPRTGSYEQYF.